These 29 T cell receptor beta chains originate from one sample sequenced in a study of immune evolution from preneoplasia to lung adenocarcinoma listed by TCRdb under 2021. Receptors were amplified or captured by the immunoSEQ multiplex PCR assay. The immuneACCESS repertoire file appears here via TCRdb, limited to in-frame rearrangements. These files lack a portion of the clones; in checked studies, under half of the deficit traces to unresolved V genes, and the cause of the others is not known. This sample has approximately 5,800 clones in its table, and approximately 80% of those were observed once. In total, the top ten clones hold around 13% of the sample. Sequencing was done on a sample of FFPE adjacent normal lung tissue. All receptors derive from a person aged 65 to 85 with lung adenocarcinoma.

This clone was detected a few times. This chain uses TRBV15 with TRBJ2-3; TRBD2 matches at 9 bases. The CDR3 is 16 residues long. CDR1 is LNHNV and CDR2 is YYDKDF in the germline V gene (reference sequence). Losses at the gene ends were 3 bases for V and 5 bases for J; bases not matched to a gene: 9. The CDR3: CATSSRISGGLDTQYF. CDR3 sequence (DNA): TGTGCCACCAGCAGTCGGATCAGCGGGGGGTTAGATACGCAGTATTTT.

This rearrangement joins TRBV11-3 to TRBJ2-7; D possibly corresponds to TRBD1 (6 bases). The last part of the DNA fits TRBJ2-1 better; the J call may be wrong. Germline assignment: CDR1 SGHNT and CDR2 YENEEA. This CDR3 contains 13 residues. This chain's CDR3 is CASSLISEGGQFF. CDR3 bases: TGTGCCAGCAGCTTAATATCGGAAGGGGGACAGTTCTTC.

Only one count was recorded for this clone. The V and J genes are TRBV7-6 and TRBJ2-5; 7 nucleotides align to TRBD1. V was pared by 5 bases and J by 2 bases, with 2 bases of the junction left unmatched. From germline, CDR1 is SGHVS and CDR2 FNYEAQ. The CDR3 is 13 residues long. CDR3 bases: TGTGCCAGCAGCCAGGGACAGCAAGAGACCCAGTACTTC. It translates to CASSQGQQETQYF.

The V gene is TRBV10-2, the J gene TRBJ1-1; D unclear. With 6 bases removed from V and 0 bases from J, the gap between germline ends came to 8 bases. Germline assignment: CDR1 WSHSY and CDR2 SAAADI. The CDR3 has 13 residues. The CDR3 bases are TGCGCCAGCAGCCCCAGTTTGAACACTGAAGCTTTCTTT. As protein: CASSPSLNTEAFF.

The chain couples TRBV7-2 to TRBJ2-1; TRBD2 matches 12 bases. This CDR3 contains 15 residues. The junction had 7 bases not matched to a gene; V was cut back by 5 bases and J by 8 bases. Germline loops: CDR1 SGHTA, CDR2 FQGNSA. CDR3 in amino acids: CASSLRLAGDHEQFF. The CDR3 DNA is TGTGCCAGCAGCCTGAGACTAGCGGGAGACCATGAGCAGTTCTTC.

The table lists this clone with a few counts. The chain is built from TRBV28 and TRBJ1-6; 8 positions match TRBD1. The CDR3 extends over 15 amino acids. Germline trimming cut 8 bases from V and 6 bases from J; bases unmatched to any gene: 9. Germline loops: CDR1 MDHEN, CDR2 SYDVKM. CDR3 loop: CASLSGQGFNSPLHF. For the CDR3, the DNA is TGTGCCAGCCTCTCTGGACAGGGTTTTAATTCACCCCTCCACTTT.

CDR3 loop: CASSLRAGTEAFF. CDR3 in DNA: TGTGCCAGCAGCCTTCGGGCAGGAACTGAAGCTTTCTTT. The gene calls are TRBV5-8 and TRBJ1-1; D ambiguous. V lost 4 bases and J lost 5, with 12 bases in between. Germline assignment: CDR1 SGHTS and CDR2 YDEGEE. This CDR3 is 13 amino acids long.

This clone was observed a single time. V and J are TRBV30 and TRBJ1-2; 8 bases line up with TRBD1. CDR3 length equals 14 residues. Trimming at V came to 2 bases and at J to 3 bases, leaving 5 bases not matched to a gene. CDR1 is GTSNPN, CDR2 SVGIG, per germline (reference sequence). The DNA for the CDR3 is TGTGCCTGGAGTATCACAGGGGGATACTATGGCTACACCTTC. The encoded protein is CAWSITGGYYGYTF.

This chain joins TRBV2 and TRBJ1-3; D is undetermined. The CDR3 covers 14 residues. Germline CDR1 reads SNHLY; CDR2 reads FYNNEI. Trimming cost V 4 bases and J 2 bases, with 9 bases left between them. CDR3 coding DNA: TGTGCCAGCAGTGGAGACCTTACTGGAAACACCATATATTTT. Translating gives CASSGDLTGNTIYF.

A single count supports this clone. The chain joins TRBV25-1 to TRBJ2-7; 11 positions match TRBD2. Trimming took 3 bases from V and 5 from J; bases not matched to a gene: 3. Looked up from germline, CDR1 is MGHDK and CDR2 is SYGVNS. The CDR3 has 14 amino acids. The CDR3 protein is CASSDKGLADEQYF. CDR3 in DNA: TGTGCCAGCAGTGATAAGGGACTAGCGGACGAGCAGTACTTC.

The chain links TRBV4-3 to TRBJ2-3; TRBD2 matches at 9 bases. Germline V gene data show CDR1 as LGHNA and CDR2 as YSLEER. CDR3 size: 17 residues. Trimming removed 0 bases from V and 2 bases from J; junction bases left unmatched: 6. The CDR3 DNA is TGCGCCAGCAGCCAAGATAGCCTAGCGGGATTCACAGATACGCAGTATTTT. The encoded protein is CASSQDSLAGFTDTQYF.

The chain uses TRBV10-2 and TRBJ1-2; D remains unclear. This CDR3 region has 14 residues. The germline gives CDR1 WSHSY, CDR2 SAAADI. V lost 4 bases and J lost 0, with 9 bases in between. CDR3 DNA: TGCGCCAGCAGTGGGAACGGCGCTAACTATGGCTACACCTTC. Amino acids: CASSGNGANYGYTF.

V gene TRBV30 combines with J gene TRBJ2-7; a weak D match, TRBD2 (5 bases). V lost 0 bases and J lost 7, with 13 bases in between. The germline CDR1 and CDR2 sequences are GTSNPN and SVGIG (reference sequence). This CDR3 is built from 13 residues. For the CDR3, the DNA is TGTGCCTGGAGTGTTCTAGCAAGGGAAGAGCAGTACTTC. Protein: CAWSVLAREEQYF.

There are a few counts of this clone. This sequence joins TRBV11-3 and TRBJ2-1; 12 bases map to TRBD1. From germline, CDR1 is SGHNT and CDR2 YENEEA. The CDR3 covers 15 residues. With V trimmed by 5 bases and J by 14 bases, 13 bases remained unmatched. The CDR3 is CASSPGTGGGGLKFF. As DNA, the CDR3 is TGTGCCAGCAGCCCAGGGACAGGGGGCGGGGGACTGAAGTTCTTC.

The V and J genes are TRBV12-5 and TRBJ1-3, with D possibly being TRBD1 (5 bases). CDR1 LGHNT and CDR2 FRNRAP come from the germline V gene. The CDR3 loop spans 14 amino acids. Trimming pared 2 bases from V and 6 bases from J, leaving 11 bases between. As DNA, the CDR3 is TGTGCTAGTGGTTTGATAGAGGGGACAAACACCATATATTTT. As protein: CASGLIEGTNTIYF.

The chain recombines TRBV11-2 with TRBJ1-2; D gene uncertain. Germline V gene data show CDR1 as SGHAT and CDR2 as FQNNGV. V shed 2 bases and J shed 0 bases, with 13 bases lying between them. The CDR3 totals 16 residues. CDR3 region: CASSLRTGSTNYGYTF. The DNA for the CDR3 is TGTGCCAGCAGCTTAAGAACGGGCAGCACTAACTATGGCTACACCTTC.

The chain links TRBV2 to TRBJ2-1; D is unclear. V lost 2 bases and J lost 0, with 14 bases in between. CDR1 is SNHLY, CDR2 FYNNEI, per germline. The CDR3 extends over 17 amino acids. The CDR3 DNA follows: TGTGCCAGCAGTGAAACTCCGGCTCCGAGCTCCTACAATGAGCAGTTCTTC. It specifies CASSETPAPSSYNEQFF.

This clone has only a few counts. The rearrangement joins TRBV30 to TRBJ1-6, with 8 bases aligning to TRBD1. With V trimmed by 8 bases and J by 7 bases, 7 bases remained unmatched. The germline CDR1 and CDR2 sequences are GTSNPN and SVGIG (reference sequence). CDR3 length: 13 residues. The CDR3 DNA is TGTGCCGTAGACAGGGGTTCCAATTCACCCCTCCACTTT. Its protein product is CAVDRGSNSPLHF.

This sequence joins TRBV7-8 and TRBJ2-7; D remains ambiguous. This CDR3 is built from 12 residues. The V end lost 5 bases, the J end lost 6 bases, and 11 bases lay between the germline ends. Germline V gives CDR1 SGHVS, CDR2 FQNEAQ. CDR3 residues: CASSLPLGEQYF. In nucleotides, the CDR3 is TGTGCCAGCAGCCTACCTCTCGGCGAGCAGTACTTC.

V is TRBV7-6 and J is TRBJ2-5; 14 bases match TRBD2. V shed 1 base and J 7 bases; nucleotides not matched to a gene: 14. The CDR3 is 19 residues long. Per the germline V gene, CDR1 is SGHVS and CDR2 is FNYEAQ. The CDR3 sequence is CASSLGSTSGRARIRTQYF. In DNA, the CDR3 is TGTGCCAGCAGCTTAGGCTCGACTAGCGGGAGGGCCCGGATACGGACCCAGTACTTC.

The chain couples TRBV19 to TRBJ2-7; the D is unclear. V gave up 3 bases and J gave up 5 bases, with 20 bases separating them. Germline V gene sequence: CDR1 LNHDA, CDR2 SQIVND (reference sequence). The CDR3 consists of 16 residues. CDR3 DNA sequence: TGTGCCAGTAGTATTGTAGGGTCCACCAAGAGGAACGAGCAGTACTTC. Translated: CASSIVGSTKRNEQYF.

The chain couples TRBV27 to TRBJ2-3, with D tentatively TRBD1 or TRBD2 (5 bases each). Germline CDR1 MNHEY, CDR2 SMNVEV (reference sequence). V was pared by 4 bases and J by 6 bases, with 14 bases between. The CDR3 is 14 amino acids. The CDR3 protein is CASSSGTLRDTQYF. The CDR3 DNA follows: TGTGCCAGCAGTTCAGGGACCCTCAGGGATACGCAGTATTTT.

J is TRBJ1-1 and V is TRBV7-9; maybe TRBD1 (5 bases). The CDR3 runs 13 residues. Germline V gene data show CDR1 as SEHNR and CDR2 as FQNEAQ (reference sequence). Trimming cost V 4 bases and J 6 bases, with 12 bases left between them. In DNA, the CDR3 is TGTGCCAGCAGCTGGGGAGGGGCCCCTGAAGCTTTCTTT. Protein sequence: CASSWGGAPEAFF.

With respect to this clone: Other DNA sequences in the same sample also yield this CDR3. This CDR3 reads CASSRAGPQETQYF. CDR3 DNA sequence: TGTGCCAGTAGCCGAGCAGGCCCCCAAGAGACCCAGTACTTC. This chain links TRBV19 with TRBJ2-5; D remains unclear. The ends were cut back, 6 bases at V and 1 base at J, with 12 bases in the middle. The CDR3 is 14 residues long. Per the germline V gene, CDR1 is LNHDA and CDR2 is SQIVND (reference sequence).

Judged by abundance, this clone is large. The CDR3 is CASSEGQPTRGYTF. CDR3 DNA sequence: TGTGCCAGCAGTGAAGGTCAGCCAACGCGGGGCTACACCTTC. The chain carries TRBV6-1 and TRBJ1-2; unclear D gene. This CDR3 has 14 amino acids. With 1 base removed from V and 8 bases from J, the gap between germline ends came to 14 bases. CDR1 is MNHNS and CDR2 is SASEGT in the germline V gene.

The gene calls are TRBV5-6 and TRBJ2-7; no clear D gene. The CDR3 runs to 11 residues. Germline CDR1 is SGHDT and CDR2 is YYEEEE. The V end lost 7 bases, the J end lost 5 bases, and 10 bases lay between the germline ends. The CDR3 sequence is CASSLSHEQYF. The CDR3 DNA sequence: TGTGCCAGCTCGTTGTCCCACGAGCAGTACTTC.

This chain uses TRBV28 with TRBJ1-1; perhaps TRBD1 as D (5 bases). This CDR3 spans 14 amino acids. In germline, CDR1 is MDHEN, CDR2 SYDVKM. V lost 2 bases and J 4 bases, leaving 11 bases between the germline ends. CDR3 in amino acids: CASSLPGGFTEAFF. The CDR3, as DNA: TGTGCCAGCAGTTTACCGGGGGGTTTCACTGAAGCTTTCTTT.

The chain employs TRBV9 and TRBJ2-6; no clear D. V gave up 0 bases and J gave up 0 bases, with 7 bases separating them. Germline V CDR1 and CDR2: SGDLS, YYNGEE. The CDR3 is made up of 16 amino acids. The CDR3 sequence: CASSVEQFSGANVLTF. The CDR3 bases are TGTGCCAGCAGCGTAGAACAGTTCTCTGGGGCCAACGTCCTGACTTTC.

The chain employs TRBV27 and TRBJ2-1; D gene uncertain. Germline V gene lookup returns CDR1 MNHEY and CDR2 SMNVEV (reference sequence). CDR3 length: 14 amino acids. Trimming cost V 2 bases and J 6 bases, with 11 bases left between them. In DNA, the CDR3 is TGTGCCAGCAGTTTACAGGTTCTGGGCAATGAGCAGTTCTTC. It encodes CASSLQVLGNEQFF.